This T cell receptor beta chain was sequenced during a study of T cell responses to AZD1222 COVID-19 vaccine. Study overall: Second-dose groups at about 4 or about 12 weeks were pooled.

Findings and limits, study-wide: The study sampled repertoires only after the peak T cell response. Once two AZD1222 doses were given, Spike-specific TCR breadth and depth went up. Nearly half of unique spike-specific TCRs reportedly avoided B.1.351 and B.1.1.7 mutated regions.

Generated by immunoSEQ multiplex PCR, the TCRdb table keeps only in-frame clones and is missing some. The sample yields under 140,000 clones, 87% seen once. The CDR3 loop spans 16 amino acids. From germline, CDR1 is MNHEY and CDR2 SVGAGI. The ends were cut back, 4 bases at V and 2 bases at J, with 14 bases in the middle. A note on this clone: Its antigen is currently unknown.

V usage is TRBV6-5 and J usage is TRBJ2-2; D perhaps matches TRBD1 (7 bases). The sample in question was peripheral blood, obtained on day 0 of AZD1222 vaccination. The receptor was isolated from an adult in good health. The CDR3 spells CASSSQGGLNTGELFF. The CDR3 region has the DNA TGTGCCAGCAGTTCCCAGGGGGGTCTCAACACCGGGGAGCTGTTTTTT.